This record concerns one TCR beta chain sequence. What it binds is not known. MiXCR, applied by TCRdb to the reads, yields one record per CDR3 protein. The repertoire has roughly 990,000 distinct CDR3 sequences, more than 25% of them found once; the top ten carry over 11%. The CDR3 contains 14 residues. V gave up 0 bases and J gave up 4 bases, with 9 bases separating them. Germline V CDR1 and CDR2: SQVTM, ANQGSEA. This sample stems from a study of T cell repertoires in cytomegalovirus infection. Looking at the study overall: The authors relied on CMV epitopes, both recently identified HLA-C-restricted and well-studied HLA-B-restricted. Public signatures in TCR beta pointed to CMV infection and matching HLA type. Findings of the study overall: The cumulative frequency of public TCR beta families identified carriers of CMV plus the relevant HLA. HLA-C-restricted CMV-specific TCR beta clonotypes prevailed in the ex vivo response.

The clonotype originates from a human donor in good health (CMV status not recorded). Some clones in this sample may be carry-over from other donors' samples. This rearrangement joins TRBV29-1 to TRBJ1-4; tentative D call: TRBD1 (5 bases). Sequences were derived from cultured CD8+ T cells from PBMCs, sampled from culture after CMV antigen stimulation. This chain's CDR3 is CSVEDRGINEKLFF. Written as DNA, the CDR3 is TGCAGCGTTGAAGATCGGGGGATTAATGAAAAACTGTTTTTT.